This TCR beta chain came from a study of blood T cell repertoires in COVID-19. Study-level information: There were acute and convalescent COVID-19 samples, and they came from the United States, Italy and Spain. PBMCs, B-cell-depleted T cells, or T cells provided the cDNA or gDNA that made up the material.

In the authors' workflow: Estimates of nucleated cell counts were drawn from the amplification of reference gene primers. The method was immunoSEQ multiplex PCR; TCRdb's version includes in-frame clones alone and lacks a portion of them. The DNA was the basis for D and trimming; V, J and clone size are from that table. The sample shows 150,000 or so clones, 92% of them seen only once. Germline V gene data show CDR1 as MGHRA and CDR2 as YSYEKL. There are 14 residues in the CDR3. Trimming at V came to 2 bases and at J to 5 bases, leaving 3 bases not matched to a gene. The sequence was obtained from a man aged 25 to 40 with COVID-19, enrolled during active disease. This chain joins TRBV4-1 and TRBJ1-3; TRBD1 aligns across 7 bases. Source material: peripheral blood. CDR3 region: CASSQPTGRNTIYF. CDR3 DNA: TGCGCCAGCAGCCAACCGACAGGGAGAAACACCATATATTTT.